This T cell receptor (beta chain) stems from a study of CD8 T cells in ankylosing spondylitis. Study-wide findings and caveats: A TCR beta motif made of under 10 highly homologous variants seemed typical of ankylosing spondylitis blood. In peripheral blood, disease-linked CD8+ clones occurred at relatively low frequencies. Reportedly, matched ankylosing spondylitis synovial fluid was significantly enriched for disease-linked clones.

TCRdb used MiXCR to reprocess the 5' RACE reads, holding one entry per CDR3 protein. The sample contains more than 600,000 distinct CDR3 sequences, 19% of which appear only once. Germline loops: CDR1 SGHVS, CDR2 FQNEAQ. The trim removed 5 bases at V and 2 bases at J, leaving 10 bases unmatched. The CDR3 runs to 17 residues. This clonotype occurred a few times. Its antigen remains unidentified. V gene TRBV7-8 combines with J gene TRBJ2-2; 8 positions match TRBD2. Sequenced sample: blood, either unsorted or a sorted T cell fraction (not recorded which). This TCR came from a male donor with ankylosing spondylitis. The CDR3 reads CASSLGVTSGNTGELFF. In DNA, the CDR3 is TGTGCCAGCAGCCTAGGCGTCACTAGCGGTAACACCGGGGAGCTGTTTTTT. The variable domain in full, completed from reference TRBV7-8 and TRBJ2-2, reads GAGVSQSPRYKVAKRGQDVALRCDPISGHVSLFWYQQALGQGPEFLTYFQNEAQLDKSGLPSDRFFAERPEGSVSTLKIQRTQQEDSAVYLCASSLGVTSGNTGELFFGEGSRLTVL.